The sequence of this T cell receptor beta chain was determined in a study of OX40 agonist ivuxolimab in advanced cancers. V shed 3 bases and J 5 bases; nucleotides not matched to a gene: 3. Germline V gene sequence: CDR1 SGHRS, CDR2 YFSETQ. The CDR3 contains 14 residues. Measured with immunoSEQ multiplex PCR; TCRdb has only the in-frame clones, and not every one. Among 65,000 to 95,000 clones, about nine tenths were seen once, and the ten largest hold 0.3% to 0.4%. Blood specimens came from baseline, cycle 4 day 1, and cycle 7 day 1. Study observations and caveats: Clonal expansion was among the lowest in partial responders at 0.1-3.0 mg/kg, especially CD8+. At 0.1 to 3.0 mg/kg, CD4+ and CD8+ blood T cells expanded clonally by week 6. The study found that CD8+ T cells averaged more expanded clones than CD4+.

As to this clone: Its matching antigen is unknown.

This specimen was CD4+ or CD8+ T cells sorted from blood, taken in a trial of the OX40 agonist ivuxolimab. The chain joins TRBV5-1 to TRBJ1-1, with 11 bases that match TRBD1. The clonotype was recovered from an adult with an advanced solid tumor such as melanoma, head and neck, liver or kidney cancer. For the CDR3, the DNA is TGCGCCAGCAGCTGGGGGACAGGGGGTACTGAAGCTTTCTTT. Translated, it gives CASSWGTGGTEAFF.